Sequencing of this T cell receptor (beta chain) was carried out in a study of blood T cell repertoires in COVID-19. Study overall: COVID-19 samples from acute and convalescent phases originated in the United States, Italy and Spain.

Per germline, CDR1 SNHLY and CDR2 FYNNEI. The CDR3 runs to 16 residues. J was trimmed by 5 bases and V by 6 bases; bases with no gene match: 11. Participants were aged about 18 to 90 years, lived in 25 or so US areas, and enrolled virtually. Assay: immunoSEQ multiplex PCR; the TCRdb copy retains only in-frame clones and omits some. The table lists a few hundred thousand clones, 70% to 90% of them singletons. The sequence was collected from a woman in her 30s who had recovered from COVID-19. This chain connects TRBV2 to TRBJ1-1, with 11 bases aligning to TRBD1. Sequences were obtained from PBMCs or T cells enriched from blood (not recorded which). The CDR3 protein is CASRAIRTGGWTEAFF. CDR3 bases: TGTGCCAGCAGGGCGATTCGGACAGGGGGCTGGACTGAAGCTTTCTTT.